Presented here are 14 T cell receptor beta chains from one specimen sequenced in a study of T cell responses to AZD1222 COVID-19 vaccine (dated by TCRdb to the early 2020s). Preparation of the library involved the immunoSEQ multiplex PCR assay. TCRdb carries this immuneACCESS record with in-frame sequences only. Its versions omit some clonotypes, under half of them owing to an unresolved V gene in the studies checked, with the rest unexplained. A total of approximately 110,000 clones appear in this sample, around 90% of them only once. About 4.2% of the sample is in the top ten clones. What this sample's time point label stands for: baseline before first vaccination. Sequences were derived from peripheral blood, sampled on day 0 of AZD1222 vaccination. The receptors stem from an adult in good health.

The chain links TRBV5-8 to TRBJ1-6; D not certain. V was pared by 1 base and J by 5 bases, with 7 bases between. This CDR3 contains 14 residues. Germline CDR1 reads SGHTS; CDR2 reads YDEGEE. CDR3 region: CASSLYLNNSPLHF. CDR3 nucleotide sequence: TGTGCCAGCAGCTTGTATCTCAATAATTCACCCCTCCACTTT. The entire variable domain, with the rest obtained from reference TRBV5-8 and TRBJ1-6, is as follows: EAGVTQSPTHLIKTRGQQATLRCSPISGHTSVYWYQQALGLGLQFLLWYDEGEERNRGNFPPRFSGRQFPNYSSELNVNALELEDSALYLCASSLYLNNSPLHFGNGTRLTVT.

The gene calls are TRBV21-1 and TRBJ2-3; TRBD2, the table's D call, lacks a check against the DNA. TRBV21-1 is marked as a pseudogene. This CDR3 comprises 19 residues. The CDR3 DNA reads as TGTGCCAGCAGCGATGGGACTAGCGGGAGGGCGCTGAGCACAGATACGCAGTATTTT. Its protein is CASSDGTSGRALSTDTQYF.

The rearrangement uses TRBV2 and TRBJ2-5; D is unresolved. V was shortened by 7 bases and J by 7 bases, with 16 bases between the two germline ends. The CDR3 runs to 13 residues. The germline gives CDR1 SNHLY, CDR2 FYNNEI. The CDR3 bases are TGTGCCAGCATACGGTACGAAAGTGGGACCCAGTACTTC. This encodes CASIRYESGTQYF.

The chain has TRBV14 and TRBJ2-2; no clear D gene. The germline V gene has CDR1 SGHDN and CDR2 FVKESK. The CDR3 is 15 residues long. Trimming stripped 0 bases from V and 3 bases from J, with 8 bases between. The CDR3 nucleotides are TGTGCCAGCAGCCAAGACCAGGTGTACACCGGGGAGCTGTTTTTT. Translated, it gives CASSQDQVYTGELFF. Using reference TRBV14 and TRBJ2-2 for the parts outside the CDR3, the full variable domain is EAGVTQFPSHSVIEKGQTVTLRCDPISGHDNLYWYRRVMGKEIKFLLHFVKESKQDESGMPNNRFLAERTGGTYSTLKVQPAELEDSGVYFCASSQDQVYTGELFFGEGSRLTVL.

This clone was seen more than once but under ten times. This chain joins TRBV27 and TRBJ1-5; 10 bases agree with TRBD1. This CDR3 has 15 amino acids. Germline assignment: CDR1 MNHEY and CDR2 SMNVEV (reference sequence). Losses at the gene ends were 3 bases for V and 6 bases for J; bases not matched to a gene: 5. The DNA of the CDR3 is TGTGCCAGCAGTTTTGACAGGGGGCAGGGTCAGCCCCAGCATTTT. Protein: CASSFDRGQGQPQHF.

In this sample, this clone turned up once. The chain combines TRBV29-1 with TRBJ2-7; no clear D gene. The CDR3 is 12 residues long. Per the germline V gene, CDR1 is SQVTM and CDR2 is ANQGSEA. V was trimmed by 4 bases and J by 3 bases, leaving 10 bases between them. CDR3 protein: CSVGTVVYEQYF. The DNA of the CDR3 is TGCAGCGTTGGGACGGTCGTCTACGAGCAGTACTTC.

V is TRBV11-3 and J is TRBJ1-1; 12 bases fit TRBD1. V lost 3 bases, J lost 1 base, and 3 bases stayed unmatched. From germline, CDR1 is SGHNT and CDR2 YENEEA. This CDR3 spans 16 amino acids. The CDR3 nucleotides read TGTGCCAGCAGCTTCGAGGGACAGGGGGCGAACACTGAAGCTTTCTTT. This encodes CASSFEGQGANTEAFF.

The rearrangement joins TRBV7-3 to TRBJ1-1; unclear D gene. Trimming took off 2 bases at V and 5 bases at J, with 9 bases between the two ends. This CDR3 has 13 amino acids. Germline V lookup: CDR1 SGHTA, CDR2 FQGTGA. The chain's CDR3 is CASSLEIRTEAFF. CDR3 nucleotide sequence: TGTGCCAGCAGCTTAGAAATACGAACTGAAGCTTTCTTT.

Only one count was recorded for this clone. The V and J genes are TRBV9 and TRBJ2-3; the match to TRBD1 covers 7 bases. The CDR3 length is 15 residues. Germline trimming cut 0 bases from V and 1 base from J; bases unmatched to any gene: 2. In germline, CDR1 is SGDLS, CDR2 YYNGEE. In DNA form, the CDR3 reads TGTGCCAGCAGCGTAGACAGGGGCCGCACAGATACGCAGTATTTT. Translating it yields CASSVDRGRTDTQYF.

This clone has only one observation. The chain links TRBV6-2 or TRBV6-3 to TRBJ1-5; TRBD1 is a possible D gene (5 bases). The length of the CDR3 is 15 residues. The V and J ends lost 0 bases and 4 bases respectively, with 10 bases between them. Per the germline V gene, CDR1 is MNHEY and CDR2 is SVGEGT. The CDR3 region is CASSYSDRSNQPQHF. DNA for the CDR3: TGTGCCAGCAGTTACTCAGACAGATCTAATCAGCCCCAGCATTTT.

The chain employs TRBV28 and TRBJ1-5; D unclear. V lost 6 bases and J 3 bases, leaving 15 bases between the germline ends. Germline V gives CDR1 MDHEN, CDR2 SYDVKM. The CDR3 has 15 amino acids. The CDR3 loop reads CASSNLRDYNQPQHF. CDR3 bases: TGTGCCAGCAGCAACCTCCGAGACTACAATCAGCCCCAGCATTTT.

This chain links TRBV10-3 with TRBJ1-1; a weak D match, TRBD1 (6 bases). CDR3 size: 15 residues. Germline V gene sequence: CDR1 ENHRY, CDR2 SYGVKD. V was shortened by 4 bases and J by 7 bases, with 19 bases between the two germline ends. CDR3 sequence reads: CAISAGAASGDEAFF. The CDR3 region has the DNA TGTGCCATCAGTGCAGGGGCAGCGAGCGGGGATGAAGCTTTCTTT.

V is TRBV5-5 and J is TRBJ1-5; 7 bases map to TRBD1. The CDR3 extends over 15 amino acids. Germline CDR1 is SGHKS and CDR2 is YYEKEE (reference sequence). V shed 3 bases and J 2 bases; nucleotides not matched to a gene: 5. The CDR3 is CASSYTGVGNQPQHF. Here the CDR3 DNA reads TGTGCCAGCAGCTATACAGGGGTCGGCAATCAGCCCCAGCATTTT. Drawing the rest from reference TRBV5-5 and TRBJ1-5, the complete variable domain is DAGVTQSPTHLIKTRGQQVTLRCSPISGHKSVSWYQQVLGQGPQFIFQYYEKEERGRGNFPDRFSARQFPNYSSELNVNALLLGDSALYLCASSYTGVGNQPQHFGDGTRLSIL.

The rearrangement links TRBV12-3 or TRBV12-4 to TRBJ1-2, with D unclear. V was trimmed by 0 bases and J by 8 bases, leaving 4 bases between them. The CDR3 has 11 amino acids. CDR3 loop: CASSLAVGYTF. CDR3 nucleotides: TGTGCCAGCAGTTTAGCGGTGGGCTACACCTTC.